This TCR beta chain was identified in a study of CD8 T cells in Susac syndrome. The authors reverse transcribed roughly 0.5 to 1 ug RNA with random hexamers. Amplification of TCR beta CDR3 was carried out by immunoSEQ multiplex PCR, which covered 54 Vbeta and 13 Jbeta segments. MiXCR was run by TCRdb on the immunoSEQ multiplex PCR reads, yielding one entry per CDR3 protein. The sample lists about 66,000 distinct CDR3 sequences; roughly 94% were seen once. CDR3 length: 13 residues. The germline gives CDR1 SGHTA, CDR2 FQGTGA. V was pared by 5 bases and J by 3 bases, with 10 bases between. This clonotype was found once. Sequencing of TCR beta, carried out with a high-throughput approach, was applied to CD8+ and CD4+ T cells from the blood. Included as multiple sclerosis controls were treatment-naive patients who had stable or active relapsing-remitting disease. Bulk CD8+ and CD4+ cells came from magnetic negative isolation; CD8+ TEMRA by FACS.

Sequencing was carried out using CD8+ T cells from PBMCs. This receptor was identified in a human donor with multiple sclerosis. This chain connects TRBV7-3 to TRBJ1-2; no reliable D call. CDR3: CASSGRLYYGYTF. The DNA of the CDR3 is TGTGCCAGCAGCGGACGGCTGTACTATGGCTACACCTTC.